The text below deals with one T cell receptor beta chain. Clones were sequenced by immunoSEQ multiplex PCR, and TCRdb holds only the in-frame ones, with some missing. The sample has fewer than 250,000 clones, roughly nine tenths seen once; the top ten hold roughly a tenth. The CDR3 runs to 13 residues. Between the trimmed V and J ends, which lost 6 bases and 4 bases, there was a span of 12 bases. From germline, CDR1 is LNHDA and CDR2 SQIVND (reference sequence). The data are from a study of blood T cell repertoires in COVID-19. Study-level background: Sources were T cells, B-cell-depleted T cells, or PBMCs; the material itself was cDNA or gDNA.

The clonotype was recovered from a man aged 25-45 years who had recovered from COVID-19. The sequenced sample was PBMCs or T cells enriched from blood (not recorded which). This rearrangement joins TRBV19 to TRBJ2-5; the D gene is possibly TRBD1 (6 bases). CDR3 nucleotides: TGTGCCAGTAGGCACAGGGCGGGAGAGACCCAGTACTTC. Its translation is CASRHRAGETQYF.